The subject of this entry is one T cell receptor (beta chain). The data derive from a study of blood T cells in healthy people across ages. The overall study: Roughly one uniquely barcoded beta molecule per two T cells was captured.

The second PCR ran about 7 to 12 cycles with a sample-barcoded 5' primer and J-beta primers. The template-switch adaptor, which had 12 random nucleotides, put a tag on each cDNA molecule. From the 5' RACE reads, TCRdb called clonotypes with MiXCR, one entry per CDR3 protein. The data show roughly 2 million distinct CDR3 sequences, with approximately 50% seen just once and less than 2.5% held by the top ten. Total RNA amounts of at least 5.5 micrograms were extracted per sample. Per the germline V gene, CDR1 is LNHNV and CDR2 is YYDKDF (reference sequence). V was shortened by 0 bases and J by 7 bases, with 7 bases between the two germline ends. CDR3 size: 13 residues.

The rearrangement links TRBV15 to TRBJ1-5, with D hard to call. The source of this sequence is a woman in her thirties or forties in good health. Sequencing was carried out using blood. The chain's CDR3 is CATSRDLVQPQHF. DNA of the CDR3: TGTGCCACCAGCAGAGATCTCGTCCAGCCCCAGCATTTT. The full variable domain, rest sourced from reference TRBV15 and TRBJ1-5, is DAMVIQNPRYQVTQFGKPVTLSCSQTLNHNVMYWYQQKSSQAPKLLFHYYDKDFNNEADTPDNFQSRRPNTSFCFLDIRSPGLGDTAMYLCATSRDLVQPQHFGDGTRLSIL.